The 32 T cell receptor beta chains in this list originate from one sample, sequenced in a study of blood T cell repertoires in COVID-19. Sequencing used immunoSEQ multiplex PCR; TCRdb keeps in-frame clones, though not all of them. The sample lists fewer than 150,000 clones, about 84% occurring once. Sequencing used PBMCs or T cells enriched from blood (not recorded which). These receptors originate from a woman younger than 35 who had been exposed to COVID-19.

The chain joins TRBV18 to TRBJ1-2; 8 nucleotides line up with TRBD1. V gave up 3 bases and J gave up 8 bases; unmatched junction bases: 17. This CDR3 is built from 17 residues. Germline V gene lookup returns CDR1 KGHSH and CDR2 LQKENI. CDR3 protein: CASSPGSSPGQVGGYTF. Written as DNA, the CDR3 is TGTGCCAGCTCACCCGGATCTTCGCCGGGACAGGTGGGAGGCTACACCTTC.

J is TRBJ2-4 and V is TRBV18; 8 nucleotides line up with TRBD1. The CDR3 is made up of 16 amino acids. From germline, CDR1 is KGHSH and CDR2 LQKENI. Unmatched junction bases numbered 4, after V lost 3 bases and J lost 0 bases. CDR3 loop: CASSPTGQAAKNIQYF. CDR3 DNA: TGTGCCAGCTCACCGACGGGACAGGCAGCCAAAAACATTCAGTACTTC.

The chain has TRBV24-1 and TRBJ2-2; maybe TRBD2 (5 bases). Trimming shortened V by 7 bases and J by 2 bases, and 13 bases separated the two germline ends. This CDR3 comprises 15 residues. Germline CDR1 is KGHDR and CDR2 is SFDVKD. CDR3 nucleotide sequence: TGTGCCACCAGCGCTACGGGGTTTAACACCGGGGAGCTGTTTTTT. Protein product: CATSATGFNTGELFF.

V is TRBV27 and J is TRBJ1-2; TRBD1 matches at 7 bases. Germline V gene data show CDR1 as MNHEY and CDR2 as SMNVEV (reference sequence). This CDR3 spans 13 amino acids. After removal of 6 bases from V and 7 bases from J, the junction contained 8 bases not matched to a gene. CDR3 amino acids: CASSQTGSGGYTF. CDR3 DNA: TGTGCCAGCAGCCAGACAGGGTCCGGTGGCTACACCTTC.

The CDR3 nucleotides are TGCGCCAGCAGCCAAGATTTGGCTAGCGGGGGGAATGAGCAGTTCTTC. It translates to CASSQDLASGGNEQFF. The chain has TRBV4-3 and TRBJ2-1, with 11 bases fitting TRBD2. This CDR3 comprises 16 residues. The germline V gene encodes CDR1 LGHNA and CDR2 YSLEER. The junction had 5 bases not matched to a gene; V was cut back by 0 bases and J by 7 bases.

The genes are TRBV4-3 and TRBJ2-1; unclear D gene. Trimming took off 4 bases at V and 7 bases at J, with 11 bases between the two ends. CDR1 and CDR2 (germline): LGHNA, YSLEER. The CDR3 spans 13 residues. CDR3 loop: CASSPRVSNEQFF. The CDR3 DNA reads as TGCGCCAGCAGCCCTCGAGTGTCTAATGAGCAGTTCTTC.

The chain has TRBV30 and TRBJ1-1; D gene unclear. From germline, CDR1 is GTSNPN and CDR2 SVGIG (reference sequence). The CDR3 spans 11 residues. CDR3: CASRVNTEAFF. For the CDR3, the DNA is TGTGCAAGTAGAGTGAACACTGAAGCTTTCTTT.

CDR3: CASRTRGPGELFF. In nucleotides, the CDR3 is TGTGCCAGCAGGACAAGGGGCCCCGGGGAGCTGTTTTTT. V gene TRBV12-3 or TRBV12-4 combines with J gene TRBJ2-2; D may be TRBD1 (5 bases). The V end lost 6 bases, the J end lost 6 bases, and 11 bases lay between the germline ends. This CDR3 comprises 13 residues.

V usage is TRBV3-1 (or the pseudogene TRBV3-2) and J usage is TRBJ1-1; D may be TRBD1 (6 bases). V lost 2 bases, J lost 8 bases, and 9 bases lay in between. Looked up from germline, CDR1 is LGHDT and CDR2 is YNNKEL (reference sequence). CDR3 length: 12 amino acids. The chain's CDR3 is CASSQTRGEAFF. CDR3 bases: TGTGCCAGCAGCCAAACAAGGGGGGAAGCTTTCTTT.

The V and J genes are TRBV18 and TRBJ1-2; no clear D gene. Trimming cost V 3 bases and J 9 bases, with 17 bases left between them. The CDR3 is 14 residues long. Per the germline V gene, CDR1 is KGHSH and CDR2 is LQKENI. The CDR3 DNA reads TGTGCCAGCTCACCCCAGAACGATCAGCGCAGCTACACCTTC. Its translation: CASSPQNDQRSYTF.

The chain employs TRBV3-1 (or the pseudogene TRBV3-2) and TRBJ2-1, with D tentatively TRBD2 (5 bases). From germline, CDR1 is LGHDT and CDR2 YNNKEL (reference sequence). V was trimmed by 4 bases and J by 10 bases, leaving 11 bases between them. The CDR3 loop spans 12 amino acids. The CDR3 bases are TGTGCCAGCAGCCGACGGGGAATCGAGCAGTTCTTC. Protein product: CASSRRGIEQFF.

The genes are TRBV19 and TRBJ2-1; 12 bases line up with TRBD2. The germline gives CDR1 LNHDA, CDR2 SQIVND (reference sequence). The CDR3 has 15 amino acids. With V trimmed by 5 bases and J by 9 bases, 8 bases remained unmatched. The CDR3 region is CASSVPSGRAVEQFF. CDR3 DNA sequence: TGTGCCAGTAGTGTCCCTAGCGGGAGGGCCGTTGAGCAGTTCTTC.

The genes are TRBV30 and TRBJ2-1; 8 nucleotides match TRBD1. Germline V CDR1 and CDR2: GTSNPN, SVGIG (reference sequence). The V segment lost 6 bases and the J segment 4 bases; nucleotides outside the gene matches: 11. CDR3 size: 15 residues. As DNA, the CDR3 is TGTGCCTGCACTCGTGACAGGGGAATTTACAATGAGCAGTTCTTC. Translating gives CACTRDRGIYNEQFF.

The V and J genes are TRBV19 and TRBJ1-1, with D possibly matching TRBD1 (5 bases). This CDR3 is built from 15 residues. The V end was cut by 3 bases, the J end by 1 base, with 12 bases between. Germline-derived CDR1 and CDR2 are LNHDA and SQIVND (reference sequence). The CDR3: CASSIALDKNTEAFF. DNA for the CDR3: TGTGCCAGTAGTATTGCCCTGGACAAGAACACTGAAGCTTTCTTT. Together with reference TRBV19 and TRBJ1-1, the CDR3 gives the full variable domain: DGGITQSPKYLFRKEGQNVTLSCEQNLNHDAMYWYRQDPGQGLRLIYYSQIVNDFQKGDIAEGYSVSREKKESFPLTVTSAQKNPTAFYLCASSIALDKNTEAFFGQGTRLTVV.

On this clone: Other DNA variants within this sample encode the same CDR3. This chain joins TRBV28 and TRBJ2-7; 8 positions match TRBD1. The V gene's germline CDR1 is MDHEN and CDR2 SYDVKM. Trimming cost V 3 bases and J 3 bases; bases outside gene matches: 7. This CDR3 is built from 15 residues. The CDR3 DNA reads as TGTGCCAGCAGTTTGTCTGGGACAGGCTACTACGAGCAGTACTTC. Its translation: CASSLSGTGYYEQYF.

The CDR3 spells CASSVLSGRANEQYF. Written as DNA, the CDR3 is TGTGCCAGCAGTGTTCTAAGCGGGAGGGCCAACGAGCAGTACTTC. The genes are TRBV6-4 and TRBJ2-7, with TRBD2 identical over 10 bases. There are 15 residues in the CDR3. V dropped 4 bases and J dropped 5; count of bases not matched to a gene: 8. CDR1 and CDR2 from the germline V gene are MRHNA and SNTAGT.

This chain connects TRBV5-4 to TRBJ2-7; 9 nucleotides line up with TRBD2. The CDR3 length is 14 residues. Germline trimming cut 4 bases from V and 6 bases from J; bases unmatched to any gene: 8. Germline V gene lookup returns CDR1 SGHNT and CDR2 YYREEE (reference sequence). The CDR3 bases are TGTGCCAGCAGCATTAGCGGGAGCACGCGCGAGCAGTACTTC. It translates to CASSISGSTREQYF.

CDR3 loop: CAISGTATTDTQYF. CDR3 coding DNA: TGTGCCATCAGTGGGACAGCAACCACAGATACGCAGTATTTT. This sequence joins TRBV10-3 and TRBJ2-3; TRBD1 is a possible D gene (6 bases). V dropped 4 bases and J dropped 2 bases, with 10 bases sitting between them. The CDR3 runs to 14 residues. Germline V gene lookup returns CDR1 ENHRY and CDR2 SYGVKD.

The chain joins TRBV10-3 to TRBJ1-1, with no clear D. In germline, CDR1 is ENHRY, CDR2 SYGVKD. Between the trimmed V and J ends, which lost 10 bases and 3 bases, there was a span of 6 bases. This CDR3 is built from 10 residues. The CDR3 nucleotides read TGTGCCACCTTCCACACTGAAGCTTTCTTT. This gives the protein CATFHTEAFF.

This chain joins TRBV11-2 and TRBJ1-3; 8 bases map to TRBD1. The V segment lost 4 bases and the J segment 2 bases; nucleotides outside the gene matches: 4. CDR1 and CDR2 from the germline V gene are SGHAT and FQNNGV. The CDR3 has 15 residues. CDR3 loop: CASSSPGGAGNTIYF. The CDR3 nucleotides read TGTGCCAGCAGCTCGCCAGGGGGCGCTGGAAACACCATATATTTT.

The chain recombines TRBV13 with TRBJ1-2, with unresolved D. V gave up 5 bases and J gave up 1 base, with 14 bases separating them. There are 15 residues in the CDR3. The germline V gene has CDR1 PRHDT and CDR2 FYEKMQ (reference sequence). The CDR3 nucleotides are TGTGCCAGCAGCCGGGCTACCGGGGTTAACTATGGCTACACCTTC. Its protein is CASSRATGVNYGYTF.

The chain employs TRBV10-1 and TRBJ2-2; TRBD2 agrees at 11 bases. The junction had 13 bases not matched to a gene; V was cut back by 4 bases and J by 0 bases. This CDR3 region has 20 residues. Germline values: CDR1 WNHNN, CDR2 SYGVQD (reference sequence). CDR3 in amino acids: CASSGPGLADTHANTGELFF. In nucleotides, the CDR3 is TGCGCCAGCAGTGGGCCGGGACTAGCGGACACACACGCGAACACCGGGGAGCTGTTTTTT.

This sequence joins TRBV5-1 and TRBJ2-3, with D tentatively TRBD2 (5 bases). Germline V gene sequence: CDR1 SGHRS, CDR2 YFSETQ. The CDR3 length is 15 residues. The V gene lost 0 bases and the J gene lost 5 bases, with 13 bases spanning the gap. This CDR3 is CASSLDPGEGDTQYF. For the CDR3, the DNA is TGCGCCAGCAGCTTGGACCCCGGGGAAGGAGATACGCAGTATTTT.

This clone has a single count. The rearrangement links TRBV28 to TRBJ2-2; D possibly corresponds to TRBD1 (6 bases). This CDR3 spans 18 amino acids. Germline loops: CDR1 MDHEN, CDR2 SYDVKM. The V and J ends lost 6 bases and 4 bases respectively, with 24 bases between them. CDR3 nucleotides: TGTGCCAGCAGAAGTACTTGGGGGCGGAGGTCCATCACCGGGGAGCTGTTTTTT. Amino acids: CASRSTWGRRSITGELFF.

The chain has TRBV11-2 and TRBJ1-4; TRBD1 matches 9 bases. V lost 10 bases and J lost 8; bases outside the gene matches: 11. CDR3 length: 14 residues. The germline gives CDR1 SGHAT, CDR2 FQNNGV. CDR3: CATNYRGLGEKLFF. CDR3 nucleotide sequence: TGTGCCACTAATTACAGGGGGCTGGGGGAAAAACTGTTTTTT.

The V call is TRBV9, the J call TRBJ2-7, with TRBD1 matching over 9 bases. Unmatched junction bases numbered 2, after V lost 2 bases and J lost 5 bases. CDR3 length: 13 amino acids. Germline-derived CDR1 and CDR2 are SGDLS and YYNGEE. The CDR3: CASSVGQGNEQYF. The CDR3 bases are TGTGCCAGCAGCGTTGGACAGGGGAACGAGCAGTACTTC.

In nucleotides, the CDR3 is TGTGCCAGCAGCTTCGGACAAAACTATGGCTACACCTTC. This sequence encodes CASSFGQNYGYTF. The chain uses TRBV7-9 and TRBJ1-2, with D perhaps TRBD1 (5 bases). Trimming left V 3 bases short and J 2 bases short, with 7 bases between. Germline CDR1 is SEHNR and CDR2 is FQNEAQ (reference sequence). The CDR3 is made up of 13 amino acids.

The rearrangement uses TRBV5-1 and TRBJ2-3; 8 bases align to TRBD2. J gave up 6 bases and V 6 bases, and 9 bases lay outside the gene matches. CDR3 length equals 14 residues. Germline V gives CDR1 SGHRS, CDR2 YFSETQ. This CDR3 is CASKTGTSSDTQYF. CDR3 nucleotides: TGCGCCAGCAAAACCGGGACTAGTTCTGATACGCAGTATTTT.

The V and J genes are TRBV28 and TRBJ2-2; 9 bases map to TRBD2. The V and J ends lost 6 bases and 5 bases, in that order; junction bases with no gene match: 28. Germline assignment: CDR1 MDHEN and CDR2 SYDVKM. The CDR3 extends over 22 amino acids. The CDR3 sequence: CASSVGSPPGIAGALGTGELFF. In DNA form, the CDR3 reads TGTGCCAGCAGCGTTGGATCCCCCCCCGGGATAGCGGGAGCATTGGGGACCGGGGAGCTGTTTTTT.

This chain uses TRBV6-5 with TRBJ2-5; a weak D match, TRBD1 (6 bases). The germline CDR1 and CDR2 sequences are MNHEY and SVGAGI. This CDR3 region has 13 residues. Trimming pared 5 bases from V and 4 bases from J, leaving 11 bases between. CDR3 nucleotides: TGTGCCAGCAGTCGGGCAGGGGTAGAGACCCAGTACTTC. Translated, it gives CASSRAGVETQYF.

The J gene is TRBJ2-2, the V gene TRBV7-2, with a possible D match to TRBD1 (6 bases). The CDR3 loop spans 15 amino acids. Germline V gives CDR1 SGHTA, CDR2 FQGNSA. The V end was cut by 5 bases, the J end by 4 bases, with 14 bases between. CDR3 protein: CASSPTTTGTGELFF. The CDR3 DNA reads as TGTGCCAGCAGCCCGACCACGACAGGCACCGGGGAGCTGTTTTTT.

The chain is built from TRBV14 and TRBJ1-1; unclear D gene. The germline gives CDR1 SGHDN, CDR2 FVKESK. Deletions cut 5 bases from V and 1 base from J, with 11 bases between. This CDR3 is 14 amino acids long. The CDR3 is CASSVTGSNTEAFF. CDR3 in DNA: TGTGCCAGCAGCGTTACGGGATCGAACACTGAAGCTTTCTTT.